Listed below are T cell receptor beta chains from one sample, sequenced in a study of cytomegalovirus exposure and HLA in healthy donors. Clones were sequenced by immunoSEQ multiplex PCR, and TCRdb holds only the in-frame ones, with some missing. The table has approximately 150,000 clones, around four fifths seen once. Input material: PBMCs. The receptors stem from a man between 18 and 29 years old in good health and CMV-seropositive. The CDR3 runs from the conserved cysteine through the conserved F or W. Fields, in order: J gene, V gene, D gene, clone size, CDR3 DNA, CDR3 protein. The D gene is left open where the match is weak. For some rows the clone size is stated as once, few or many, or as a class when expanded; others skip it.

TRBJ2-7,TRBV27,-,once,TGTGCCAGCAGTCCCCGGTTAACCTCCTACGAGCAGTACTTC,CASSPRLTSYEQYF
TRBJ1-2,TRBV28,TRBD1,-,TGTGCCAGCAGACTACCCCCGGGACAGGGGGCCCCCAACTATGGCTACACCTTC,CASRLPPGQGAPNYGYTF
TRBJ1-3,TRBV9,-,-,TGTGCCAGCAGCCCACGAGGCCAAACCTCTGGAAACACCATATATTTT,CASSPRGQTSGNTIYF
TRBJ2-2,TRBV6-5,TRBD2,-,TGTGCCACCGCCGGGAGGGCCCAGGCCGGGGAGCTGTTTTTT,CATAGRAQAGELFF
TRBJ1-2,TRBV13,-,-,TGTGCCAGCAGCTTACGAGGAACTAACTATGGCTACACCTTC,CASSLRGTNYGYTF
TRBJ2-7,TRBV27,TRBD2,-,TGTGCCAGCAGTTTATCGGCCGGACTCGGACTAGGAACGGCGTACGAGCAGTACTTC,CASSLSAGLGLGTAYEQYF
TRBJ2-5,TRBV29-1,-,-,TGCAGCGTTGCCTCCGGGGTTAGGACCCAGTACTTC,CSVASGVRTQYF
TRBJ2-7,TRBV10-3,-,few,TGTGCCATCAGTGATGAACAGCAGAGATTCCCGAGCTCCTACGAGCAGTACTTC,CAISDEQQRFPSSYEQYF
TRBJ2-7,TRBV19,TRBD1,-,TGTGCCAGTAGTTCAGGACAGGGGAGGGAACACTTC,CASSSGQGREHF
TRBJ1-5,TRBV5-8,TRBD1,few,TGTGCCAGCAGTTCAGGACAGGGGAATCAGCCCCAGCATTTT,CASSSGQGNQPQHF
TRBJ2-5,TRBV7-6,-,-,TGTGCCAGCAGCTTACGCCCCCCACTGGAGGAGACCCAGTACTTC,CASSLRPPLEETQYF
TRBJ2-3,TRBV6-1,TRBD2,-,TGTGCCAGCAGTGAAGCCGGACTAGCGGGATTCACAGATACGCAGTATTTT,CASSEAGLAGFTDTQYF
TRBJ2-1,TRBV13,TRBD1,once,TGTGCCAGCGGACAGGGGGCTAACAATGAGCAGTTCTTC,CASGQGANNEQFF
TRBJ1-2,TRBV7-9,TRBD1,-,TGTGCCAGCAGATTGATACCGGGACAGGATAACTATGGCTACACCTTC,CASRLIPGQDNYGYTF
TRBJ2-7,TRBV15,TRBD1,-,TGTGCCACCAGCGGAGAACAGGGGAACTACTCCTACGAGCAGTACTTC,CATSGEQGNYSYEQYF
TRBJ1-1,TRBV7-8,-,-,TGTGCCAGCAGCTTATTACCGCAGTTCACTGAAGCTTTCTTT,CASSLLPQFTEAFF
TRBJ2-5,TRBV6-4,-,-,TGTGCCAGCAGTGGGCCCGAGTGGGGGGGCCTGGAGACCCAGTACTTC,CASSGPEWGGLETQYF
TRBJ1-2,TRBV5-1,-,-,TGCGCCAGCAGCTTTATGGACGGGGGGGACTATGGCTACACCTTC,CASSFMDGGDYGYTF
TRBJ1-2,TRBV4-2,-,-,TGTGCCAGCAGCCAAGATAGAAGGGGAGGCTACACCTTC,CASSQDRRGGYTF
TRBJ2-2,TRBV11-3,TRBD1,-,TGTGCCAGCAGCCCGGGACAGTCCACCGGGGAGCTGTTTTTT,CASSPGQSTGELFF
TRBJ1-4,TRBV6-4,TRBD1,-,TGTGCCAGCAGTGTCAGCGGACAGGGTGGTGAAAAACTGTTTTTT,CASSVSGQGGEKLFF
TRBJ2-4,TRBV5-4,TRBD1,-,TGTGCCAGCAGCCCGGACAGGGGGTGGAACAAAAACATTCAGTACTTC,CASSPDRGWNKNIQYF
TRBJ2-7,TRBV5-6,-,-,TGTGCCAGCAGCTTGGGAGGTTTGGGGGGAACCTACGAGCAGTACTTC,CASSLGGLGGTYEQYF
TRBJ1-4,TRBV5-8,-,-,TGTGCCAGCAGCCACCAGACAGTGGGCGGCGAAAAACTGTTTTTT,CASSHQTVGGEKLFF
TRBJ1-2,TRBV19,-,-,TGTGCCACCAACATTACGATCGGGGGGGACTATGGCTACACCTTC,CATNITIGGDYGYTF
TRBJ2-1,TRBV7-7,TRBD1,-,TGTGCCAGCAGCTTAAACACAGGGGGTTCCAATGAGCAGTTCTTC,CASSLNTGGSNEQFF
TRBJ1-1,TRBV27,-,-,TGTGCCAGTAACATGGGGCAGGGTTTGAACACTGAAGCTTTCTTT,CASNMGQGLNTEAFF
TRBJ1-4,TRBV2,TRBD1,-,TGTGCCAGCAGGGGGGGGGACAGGGATGAAAAACTGTTTTTT,CASRGGDRDEKLFF
TRBJ1-2,TRBV5-6,-,-,TGTGCCAGCAGCTTGGACAGGGACTATGGCTACACCTTC,CASSLDRDYGYTF
TRBJ1-1,TRBV5-4,TRBD1,once,TGTGCCAGCAGCTTGGGGGGCCAGGGGGGCACTGAAGCTTTCTTT,CASSLGGQGGTEAFF
TRBJ2-1,TRBV18,TRBD2,once,TGTGCCAGCTCCCAGAGGACTAGCTCCTACAATGAGCAGTTCTTC,CASSQRTSSYNEQFF
TRBJ1-6,TRBV4-3,-,-,TGCGCCAGCAGCCAAGTTCCCGGACAAGGCAATTCACCCCTCCACTTT,CASSQVPGQGNSPLHF
TRBJ2-5,TRBV5-6,TRBD1,-,TGTGCCAGCAGCTTGGGGACAGGGGGGACCCAGTACTTC,CASSLGTGGTQYF
TRBJ2-1,TRBV5-1,-,-,TGCGCCAGCAGCTTGCTTGCCGCTAGTGGGAGCTCCTACAATGAGCAGTTCTTC,CASSLLAASGSSYNEQFF
TRBJ1-1,TRBV6-1,-,-,TGTGCCAGCAGTGAATGGGGGGGAGCTTTCTTT,CASSEWGGAFF
TRBJ2-2,TRBV6-5,-,-,TGTGCCAGCAGTTACATGGGCCCCCAAACCGGGGAGCTGTTTTTT,CASSYMGPQTGELFF
TRBJ1-1,TRBV25-1,-,-,TGTGCCAGCAGTGCTGGGGGCGAAACTGAAGCTTTCTTT,CASSAGGETEAFF
TRBJ2-4,TRBV6-6,TRBD1,-,TGTGCCAGCAGTTACAACGGACAGGGGGCAAGTAACATTCAGTACTTC,CASSYNGQGASNIQYF
TRBJ2-2,TRBV5-1,-,-,TGCGCCAGCAGCTTGGTTACGAGTTCCACCGGGGAGCTGTTTTTT,CASSLVTSSTGELFF
TRBJ2-1,TRBV7-3,TRBD1,-,TGTGCCAGCAGCCTGGACAGGTTGTCCTACAATGAGCAGTTCTTC,CASSLDRLSYNEQFF
TRBJ2-3,TRBV6-6,-,-,TGTGCCAGCAGACATGGACTGACAGATACGCAGTATTTT,CASRHGLTDTQYF
TRBJ2-3,TRBV7-8,TRBD1,-,TGTGCCAGCAGCTTAGAAACAGGGGTGCGCACAGATACGCAGTATTTT,CASSLETGVRTDTQYF
TRBJ1-1,TRBV2,-,-,TGTGCCAGCAGAGACAATAGGGGAGCTTTCTTT,CASRDNRGAFF
TRBJ2-7,TRBV4-2,TRBD2,-,TGTGCCAGCAGCCAAGAGGGTCCCGGGACTAGCGGAATCTACGAGCAGTACTTC,CASSQEGPGTSGIYEQYF
TRBJ2-7,TRBV27,-,-,TGTGCCAGCAGTTACCGGGACAAACCCTACGAGCAGTACTTC,CASSYRDKPYEQYF
TRBJ1-2,TRBV12-5,TRBD1,-,TGTGCTAGTGCCCCGTCCGGGGACAGGGCTATCTATGGCTACACCTTC,CASAPSGDRAIYGYTF
TRBJ2-1,TRBV10-3,TRBD2,-,TGTGCCATCAGTGAGGTGGGGCTAGCGGGTTACAATGAGCAGTTCTTC,CAISEVGLAGYNEQFF
TRBJ2-1,TRBV28,-,once,TGTGCCAGCAGTGTGGGGTGGCGGGCACGGGGGAATGAGCAGTTCTTC,CASSVGWRARGNEQFF
TRBJ1-1,TRBV6-5,-,few,TGTGCCAGCAGTCAACCCCTCAGGGGTGGCACTGAAGCTTTCTTT,CASSQPLRGGTEAFF
TRBJ2-7,TRBV7-9,TRBD1,-,TGTGCCAGCAGCTTGCAGGACAGGGCCCCCTACGAGCAGTACTTC,CASSLQDRAPYEQYF
TRBJ2-5,TRBV28,TRBD2,-,TGTGCCAGCAGGCGGGGACTAGCGGAAGAGACCCAGTACTTC,CASRRGLAEETQYF
TRBJ1-1,TRBV6-1,-,large,TGTGCCAGCAGTGAAGAGCTGGGGAGGGCTGAAGCTTTCTTT,CASSEELGRAEAFF
TRBJ2-2,TRBV5-6,-,-,TGTGCCAGCAGCCTCAGGGGTTCCGGGGAGCTGTTTTTT,CASSLRGSGELFF
TRBJ2-5,TRBV27,-,-,TGTGCCAGCAGTTTAAATACAGCACAAGAGACCCAGTACTTC,CASSLNTAQETQYF
TRBJ2-7,TRBV27,TRBD1,-,TGTGCCAGCAGTTCACAGGACAGGCCTGGCGAGCAGTACTTC,CASSSQDRPGEQYF